A selection of T cell receptor beta chains follows, all from one sample in a study of blood T cell repertoires in COVID-19. Measured with immunoSEQ multiplex PCR; TCRdb has only the in-frame clones, and not every one. Among 30,000 to 35,000 clones, roughly 85% were seen once, and the ten largest hold roughly 15%. The specimen was peripheral blood. The origin of the receptors is a human donor with acute or convalescent COVID-19. The donor label of this sample is uncertain. CDR3s include the opening cysteine and the closing phenylalanine or tryptophan. D genes are given only for firm matches. For some rows the clone size is stated as once, few or many, or as a class when expanded; others skip it.

cdr3_length: 14; clone_size: NA; j_call: TRBJ2-7; v_call: TRBV19; d_call: NA; cdr3_aa: CASSIDSSVYEQYF; cdr3_nt: TGTGCCAGTAGTATAGATTCCTCCGTGTACGAGCAGTACTTC
cdr3_length: 16; clone_size: once; j_call: TRBJ2-7; v_call: TRBV30; d_call: TRBD1; cdr3_aa: CAWSAYPGTGGYEQYF; cdr3_nt: TGTGCCTGGAGTGCCTACCCCGGGACAGGAGGCTACGAGCAGTACTTC
cdr3_length: 15; clone_size: NA; j_call: TRBJ1-3; v_call: TRBV5-1; d_call: NA; cdr3_aa: CASSLAGDDGNTIYF; cdr3_nt: TGCGCCAGCAGCTTGGCGGGAGACGATGGAAACACCATATATTTT
cdr3_length: 18; clone_size: NA; j_call: TRBJ2-3; v_call: TRBV10-1; d_call: TRBD2; cdr3_aa: CASSDYTSGGEGTDTQYF; cdr3_nt: TGCGCCAGCAGTGATTATACTAGCGGGGGGGAGGGCACAGATACGCAGTATTTT
cdr3_length: 13; clone_size: NA; j_call: TRBJ2-1; v_call: TRBV24-1; d_call: TRBD2; cdr3_aa: CASRTSGNNEQFF; cdr3_nt: TGTGCTTCGAGGACTAGCGGGAACAATGAGCAGTTCTTC
cdr3_length: 13; clone_size: NA; j_call: TRBJ1-1; v_call: TRBV7-9; d_call: TRBD1; cdr3_aa: CASSTGGTTEAFF; cdr3_nt: TGTGCCAGCAGTACAGGGGGTACCACTGAAGCTTTCTTT
cdr3_length: 14; clone_size: few; j_call: TRBJ1-1; v_call: TRBV19; d_call: NA; cdr3_aa: CASSNGIMRAEAFF; cdr3_nt: TGTGCCAGTAGTAACGGGATCATGAGGGCTGAAGCTTTCTTT
cdr3_length: 12; clone_size: NA; j_call: TRBJ2-3; v_call: TRBV19; d_call: NA; cdr3_aa: CASSYGEYTQYF; cdr3_nt: TGTGCCAGTAGTTATGGGGAGTATACGCAGTATTTT
cdr3_length: 15; clone_size: few; j_call: TRBJ1-6; v_call: TRBV7-2; d_call: TRBD1; cdr3_aa: CASSPPGQGSSPLHF; cdr3_nt: TGTGCCAGCAGCCCTCCGGGACAGGGGAGTTCACCCCTCCACTTT
cdr3_length: 14; clone_size: NA; j_call: TRBJ1-1; v_call: TRBV28; d_call: NA; cdr3_aa: CASSLGSGRGEAFF; cdr3_nt: TGTGCCAGCAGTTTGGGGAGTGGGAGGGGTGAAGCTTTCTTT
cdr3_length: 14; clone_size: NA; j_call: TRBJ1-2; v_call: TRBV7-9; d_call: TRBD1; cdr3_aa: CASSLADRVYGYTF; cdr3_nt: TGTGCCAGCAGCTTAGCGGACAGGGTCTATGGCTACACCTTC
cdr3_length: 14; clone_size: NA; j_call: TRBJ1-4; v_call: TRBV11-2; d_call: TRBD1; cdr3_aa: CASSFGTEGEKLFF; cdr3_nt: TGTGCCAGCAGCTTCGGGACAGAGGGTGAAAAACTGTTTTTT
cdr3_length: 16; clone_size: few; j_call: TRBJ2-1; v_call: TRBV24-1; d_call: TRBD2; cdr3_aa: CATSDLTSGGYNEQFF; cdr3_nt: TGTGCCACCAGTGACCTGACTAGCGGGGGATACAATGAGCAGTTCTTC
cdr3_length: 15; clone_size: NA; j_call: TRBJ2-2; v_call: TRBV29-1; d_call: TRBD2; cdr3_aa: CSVEGLAADTGELFF; cdr3_nt: TGCAGCGTTGAAGGACTAGCAGCCGACACCGGGGAGCTGTTTTTT
cdr3_length: 16; clone_size: NA; j_call: TRBJ1-1; v_call: TRBV21-1; d_call: NA; cdr3_aa: CASSRETGNKSTEAFF; cdr3_nt: TGTGCCAGCAGCCGTGAAACAGGAAACAAGAGCACTGAAGCTTTCTTT
cdr3_length: 13; clone_size: NA; j_call: TRBJ2-3; v_call: TRBV30; d_call: TRBD2; cdr3_aa: CAWRGLAGETQYF; cdr3_nt: TGTGCCTGGAGGGGACTAGCGGGAGAGACGCAGTATTTT
cdr3_length: 16; clone_size: NA; j_call: TRBJ2-2; v_call: TRBV19; d_call: NA; cdr3_aa: CASKNRPEVNTGELFF; cdr3_nt: TGTGCCAGTAAAAACAGGCCGGAAGTGAACACCGGGGAGCTGTTTTTT
cdr3_length: 14; clone_size: NA; j_call: TRBJ2-7; v_call: TRBV5-3; d_call: NA; cdr3_aa: CARSVATGSYEQYF; cdr3_nt: TGTGCCAGAAGCGTCGCAACAGGGAGCTACGAGCAGTACTTC
cdr3_length: 14; clone_size: NA; j_call: TRBJ1-6; v_call: TRBV19; d_call: NA; cdr3_aa: CASSIESGSSPLHF; cdr3_nt: TGTGCCAGTAGTATAGAGTCAGGGTCTTCACCCCTCCACTTT